Below are 20 T cell receptor beta chains sequenced from a single sample in a study of blood T cell repertoires in COVID-19. This table comes from immunoSEQ multiplex PCR, and its TCRdb copy is limited to in-frame clones, with some not included. The sample yields tens of thousands of clones, roughly 85% seen once. The sample was peripheral blood. The source is a human donor in a cohort sampled during active COVID-19.

CDR3 protein: CASSQAGRPGDEQFF. The CDR3 DNA follows: TGCGCCAGCAGCCAAGCAGGCCGACCCGGGGATGAGCAGTTCTTC. V usage is TRBV4-1 and J usage is TRBJ2-1, with TRBD2 as a possible D gene (5 bases). Germline CDR1 reads MGHRA; CDR2 reads YSYEKL. This CDR3 contains 15 residues. With 1 base removed from V and 8 bases from J, the gap between germline ends came to 15 bases.

V usage is TRBV18 and J usage is TRBJ1-6; a weak D match, TRBD1 (5 bases). V dropped 3 bases and J dropped 7 bases, with 13 bases sitting between them. The germline V gene has CDR1 KGHSH and CDR2 LQKENI. The CDR3 covers 15 residues. For the CDR3, the DNA is TGTGCCAGCTCACCGGTAGGGGCCGAAAATTCACCCCTCCACTTT. Amino acids: CASSPVGAENSPLHF.

The chain is built from TRBV29-1 and TRBJ1-2, with D unclear. Trimming took 4 bases from V and 4 from J, leaving 7 bases between them. CDR3 length: 11 amino acids. Germline lookup yields CDR1 SQVTM and CDR2 ANQGSEA. CDR3 bases: TGCAGCGTTGCCGGGAGCTATGGCTACACCTTC. It encodes CSVAGSYGYTF.

CDR3 loop: CASSQDRTSCHNEQFF. The CDR3 nucleotides read TGTGCCAGCAGCCAAGACCGGACTAGCTGTCACAATGAGCAGTTCTTC. This chain links TRBV3-1 (or the pseudogene TRBV3-2) with TRBJ2-1, with 8 bases matching TRBD2. V lost 0 bases and J lost 5; bases outside the gene matches: 6. Germline CDR1 LGHDT, CDR2 YNNKEL (reference sequence). CDR3 length equals 16 residues.

V is TRBV7-9 and J is TRBJ2-5; D possibly corresponds to TRBD2 (5 bases). Germline CDR1 SEHNR, CDR2 FQNEAQ (reference sequence). The CDR3 has 14 amino acids. The V and J ends lost 10 bases and 2 bases respectively, with 17 bases between them. CDR3 nucleotide sequence: TGTGCCATTAGCCCCCGGGGAAGACAAGAGACCCAGTACTTC. Its translation is CAISPRGRQETQYF.

In DNA, the CDR3 is TGTGCCAGCAGCGCCCAGTCCTCTGGGGCCAACGTCCTGACTTTC. This translates into CASSAQSSGANVLTF. This chain connects TRBV6-5 to TRBJ2-6; no reliable D call. Trimming pared 6 bases from V and 0 bases from J, leaving 9 bases between. Germline V lookup: CDR1 MNHEY, CDR2 SVGAGI. This CDR3 contains 15 residues.

V and J are TRBV5-1 and TRBJ2-5; 8 nucleotides agree with TRBD2. Trimming cost V 4 bases and J 3 bases; bases outside gene matches: 8. Germline values: CDR1 SGHRS, CDR2 YFSETQ. The CDR3 has 15 residues. The CDR3 DNA sequence: TGCGCCAGCAGCCTGGGCGGGGGGCTGGAAGAGACCCAGTACTTC. Protein: CASSLGGGLEETQYF. Full variable domain (remainder filled in from reference TRBV5-1 and TRBJ2-5): KAGVTQTPRYLIKTRGQQVTLSCSPISGHRSVSWYQQTPGQGLQFLFEYFSETQRNKGNFPGRFSGRQFSNSRSEMNVSTLELGDSALYLCASSLGGGLEETQYFGPGTRLLVL.

This chain joins TRBV15 and TRBJ2-6, with a weak D call TRBD1 (6 bases). The CDR3 consists of 15 residues. The V gene lost 4 bases and the J gene lost 2 bases, with 9 bases spanning the gap. CDR1 is LNHNV, CDR2 YYDKDF, per germline (reference sequence). Here the CDR3 reads CATSTDRTGANVLTF. The DNA of the CDR3 is TGTGCCACCAGCACCGACAGGACTGGGGCCAACGTCCTGACTTTC.

This clone was seen once. V gene TRBV7-2 combines with J gene TRBJ1-5; D gene ambiguous. V lost 5 bases to trimming and J lost 2 bases, with 13 bases between them. The CDR3 contains 15 residues. The germline V gene has CDR1 SGHTA and CDR2 FQGNSA. In DNA, the CDR3 is TGTGCCAGCAGCCCACCGGGGTCGCGCAATCAGCCCCAGCATTTT. This encodes CASSPPGSRNQPQHF.

The V and J genes are TRBV5-1 and TRBJ2-6; 9 bases fit TRBD1. The germline gives CDR1 SGHRS, CDR2 YFSETQ. The CDR3 consists of 16 residues. The V segment lost 4 bases and the J segment 2 bases; nucleotides outside the gene matches: 4. CDR3 loop: CASSPGTGTGANVLTF. The CDR3 DNA is TGCGCCAGCAGCCCGGGGACAGGGACTGGGGCCAACGTCCTGACTTTC.

The rearrangement uses TRBV25-1 and TRBJ2-5, with TRBD2 matching over 8 bases. Trimming cost V 5 bases and J 2 bases; bases outside gene matches: 7. Germline V gives CDR1 MGHDK, CDR2 SYGVNS. The CDR3 has 15 residues. The CDR3, as DNA: TGTGCCAGCAGTCAACCGGGACTAGTGCAAGAGACCCAGTACTTC. It yields the protein CASSQPGLVQETQYF.

In DNA form, the CDR3 reads TGTGCCAGCAGCAGGGGACTAGCGGGGCTAGAGACCCAGTACTTC. This encodes CASSRGLAGLETQYF. The chain joins TRBV21-1 to TRBJ2-5; TRBD2 reflects the table's D call only, with no check against the DNA. TRBV21-1 is noted as a pseudogene. CDR3 length equals 15 residues.

The chain joins TRBV2 to TRBJ2-7; D gene ambiguous. CDR3 length: 14 amino acids. Trimming left V 6 bases short and J 6 bases short, with 18 bases between. The germline V gene encodes CDR1 SNHLY and CDR2 FYNNEI. The CDR3 bases are TGTGCCAGCAGCCTCAAGACACGTTCGGTCGAGCAGTACTTC. This translates into CASSLKTRSVEQYF. Combining the CDR3 with reference TRBV2 and TRBJ2-7 gives the whole variable domain EPEVTQTPSHQVTQMGQEVILRCVPISNHLYFYWYRQILGQKVEFLVSFYNNEISEKSEIFDDQFSVERPDGSNFTLKIRSTKLEDSAMYFCASSLKTRSVEQYFGPGTRLTVT.

V usage is TRBV15 and J usage is TRBJ2-3; TRBD2 aligns across 9 bases. CDR3 length equals 17 residues. Germline CDR1 LNHNV, CDR2 YYDKDF (reference sequence). The V and J ends lost 5 bases and 3 bases, in that order; junction bases with no gene match: 12. The CDR3 DNA reads as TGTGCCACCAGCCGACTGAGCGGGGGGCGTGGGACAGATACGCAGTATTTT. Amino acid sequence: CATSRLSGGRGTDTQYF.

The chain has TRBV24-1 and TRBJ2-1; 8 bases map to TRBD1. This CDR3 is built from 15 residues. Germline V gene data show CDR1 as KGHDR and CDR2 as SFDVKD. V dropped 2 bases and J dropped 7; count of bases not matched to a gene: 6. CDR3 region: CATSDWQGARNEQFF. CDR3 coding DNA: TGTGCCACCAGTGATTGGCAGGGGGCGCGGAATGAGCAGTTCTTC.

In DNA, the CDR3 is TGTGCCTGGACCGCCGGACAGGGTCGGGGCTATGGCTACACCTTC. The encoded protein is CAWTAGQGRGYGYTF. The chain employs TRBV30 and TRBJ1-2; 8 bases agree with TRBD1. Per the germline V gene, CDR1 is GTSNPN and CDR2 is SVGIG (reference sequence). The CDR3 totals 15 residues. The V gene end was trimmed by 4 bases and the J gene end by 4 bases; junction bases not matched to a gene: 11.

The chain employs TRBV6-6 and TRBJ2-7, with unresolved D. V shed 0 bases and J shed 2 bases, with 5 bases lying between them. In germline, CDR1 is MNHNY, CDR2 SVGAGI (reference sequence). The CDR3 consists of 13 residues. CDR3 loop: CASSYSTPYEQYF. In DNA form, the CDR3 reads TGTGCCAGCAGTTACTCGACACCCTACGAGCAGTACTTC.

The CDR3 DNA follows: TGTGCCAGTAGTATAGGGGAGACCACCAATCAGCCCCAGCATTTT. Translating it yields CASSIGETTNQPQHF. The chain has TRBV19 and TRBJ1-5, with D uncertain. Germline assignment: CDR1 LNHDA and CDR2 SQIVND (reference sequence). This CDR3 contains 15 residues. V was clipped by 1 base and J by 3 bases, with 10 bases between them.

The chain carries TRBV2 and TRBJ1-1; D not resolved. Germline lookup yields CDR1 SNHLY and CDR2 FYNNEI. This CDR3 contains 14 residues. V was clipped by 7 bases and J by 4 bases, with 16 bases between them. In DNA form, the CDR3 reads TGTGCCAGCACTTTGGCACAGAGTAGCACTGAAGCTTTCTTT. This gives the protein CASTLAQSSTEAFF. Combining the CDR3 with reference TRBV2 and TRBJ1-1 gives the whole variable domain EPEVTQTPSHQVTQMGQEVILRCVPISNHLYFYWYRQILGQKVEFLVSFYNNEISEKSEIFDDQFSVERPDGSNFTLKIRSTKLEDSAMYFCASTLAQSSTEAFFGQGTRLTVV.

CDR3 in amino acids: CASSLHGGPQETQYF. The CDR3 region has the DNA TGTGCCAGCTCACTACATGGAGGCCCACAAGAGACCCAGTACTTC. This chain uses TRBV18 with TRBJ2-5; D is perhaps TRBD2 (5 bases). Between the trimmed V and J ends, which lost 4 bases and 2 bases, there was a span of 14 bases. The CDR3 length is 15 residues. CDR1 is KGHSH and CDR2 is LQKENI in the germline V gene.